A single TCR beta chain is shown here with its context. Its antigen remains unidentified. No base qualities exist here, and no much larger clone lies one base off it. TCRbeta CDR3 regions were amplified from genomic DNA by means of the immunoSEQ Assay, a bias-controlled multiplex PCR. Turning to the authors' computational methods: The number of nucleated cells in each sample was estimated from the amplification of reference gene primers within the assay. To quantify the absolute abundance of each unique TCRbeta CDR3 rearrangement, sequence reads were collapsed and filtered. For each sample, productive Simpson clonality was calculated as the square root of Simpson's diversity index across productive rearrangements. TCRdb re-hosts the immuneACCESS table, in-frame sequences only. Its copies lack some clones; in the studies checked, an unresolved V gene accounts for under half of them, and the cause for the rest is not known. The V and J calls and clone size come from that table; D and trimming were worked out from the DNA. A total of about 75,000 clones appear in this sample, approximately 87% of them only once. The ten largest clones capture around 2.5% of the sample.

From the cysteine up to the phenylalanine, the CDR3 has a length of 15 residues. Only CDR3 DNA remains: 45 bases, in frame from the first base. The germline V and J ends show losses of 3 bases and 6 bases respectively, and no gene match explains 12 bases of the junction. CDR1 and CDR2 are read off the germline V gene (reference sequence) as DFQATT and SNEGSKA. This sample is part of a study of blood T cell repertoires in COVID-19 (dated by TCRdb to the early 2020s). Broadly, across the study: Samples from collaborators originated in the United States, Italy and Spain and spanned both the acute and convalescent phases of COVID-19. The material from the prospective study consisted of cDNA or gDNA derived from T cells, B-cell-depleted T cells, or PBMCs. Deeply sampled blood TCRbeta repertoires from subjects exposed to, actively infected with, or recovered from COVID-19 were included in the dataset. A freely available public database, intended as a resource for researchers studying the immune response to SARS-CoV-2, is where the repertoires were released. The samples were drawn from the first 160 participants of the ongoing ImmuneRACE study and from over a thousand subjects provided by 6 global collaborators. The sample metadata nearly always contained a de-identified subject ID, COVID-19 status, age in years and sex. HLA class I and class II types, where available, came from metadata supplied by the sample provider rather than from assay-based typing.

The collaborating institutions used their own protocols to collect whole blood in K2EDTA tubes. For TCRbeta analysis, collaborator samples were shipped as frozen whole blood, as isolated PBMCs, or as DNA extracted from either sample type. What the authors observed across the whole study: How much clinical and demographic metadata was included differed by source and by participant, and the metadata was provided uncurated.

The sequence is built from TRBV20-1 and TRBJ2-3; TRBD2 fits 7 bases in the junction. Sequencing input: peripheral blood. The TCR was taken from a human donor in a cohort sampled during active COVID-19. CDR3 region: CSASLADPGRDTQYF. The nucleotide sequence reads TGCAGTGCTAGTCTAGCGGACCCGGGGAGGGATACGCAGTATTTT.